This T cell receptor (beta chain) was documented in a study of cytomegalovirus exposure and HLA in healthy donors (dated by TCRdb to about 2017). For the wider study: An earlier analysis of several hundred of the donors reported approximately 270 Gb of sequence data and around 120 million unique TCR beta sequences from 150 million to 200 million T cells. An early release that covered roughly 600 HLA-typed donors contained approximately 300 gigabases of sequencing data and approximately 85 million unique TCR sequences. The genetic ancestry cluster associated with self-reported Caucasian donors included 81% of the roughly 400 genotyped donors. The aim of the study was to test whether cataloging public T cell receptors could identify signatures of past pathogen exposure. Using immunosequencing, the study profiled T cell repertoires from 500 to 800 subjects and related those repertoires to cytomegalovirus serostatus. Besides the first cohort of approximately 670 subjects, a separate validation cohort made up of 120 different subjects was used. The study combined high-throughput TCR immunosequencing, statistical association of individual TCRs with disease status, and machine learning to predict cytomegalovirus infection status. A later analysis re-examined previously published TCR beta repertoires from over 500 donors and added high-resolution HLA genotyping to investigate patterns of TCR occurrence. In the later analysis, no new phenotypic data were used to find candidate immune exposures; instead, reliance was placed on TCR beta sequences and their occurrence across donors. An earlier analysis of several hundred of the donors used high-throughput TCR beta sequencing to judge whether each TCR beta V gene segment behaved as functional or pseudogenic. Donor age, sex, ethnicity and CMV serostatus were collected together with the repertoire data. A later genetic analysis took genome-wide SNP genotypes for about 55% of the roughly 670 donors and used that subset as a discovery cohort. All discovery cohort repertoires had been generated on a single sequencing platform. Both class I and class II loci were covered by HLA typing, at four-digit resolution. Typing coverage differed by locus: A, B, C, DRB1 and DQB1 were typed in about 629-640 donors, DQA1 in roughly 500, DPA1 in some 610, and DPB1 in 472. Roughly 5 DR-DQ haplotypes were handled as single units for association and clustering, since linkage in the cohort was strong. On average, around 200,000 unique TCR beta nucleotide sequences were sequenced per donor among 398 genotyped donors of the cohort, with around 19% of those sequences being non-productive. Here is what the overall study found, with its caveats: According to the authors, the approach could potentially be generalized to other disease states and immunological phenotypes. Most CMV-associated TCR beta chains appeared to be HLA-restricted in a later analysis, and the HLA associations seemed to be driven largely by CMV exposure. CMV serostatus was the only immune exposure information available for the cohort. A further reported finding was that TCR beta sequences accurately predicted the HLA-A and HLA-B alleles for most subjects in the first cohort. About 17 rarely observed V segments, including chromosome 9 orphons, were excluded from the earlier analysis of approximately 500 of the donors because counts were too low. Several of the top co-occurrence clusters appeared to be linked to parvovirus B19, influenza, CMV and Epstein-Barr virus, according to a later analysis. A later genetic analysis associated a missense DCLRE1C variant with V-gene and J-gene trimming of TCR beta chains, and an independent cohort replicated the association. Linkage disequilibrium might explain the correlated functional status among segregating V segments, but an unknown experimental factor could not be ruled out. Three of the identified cytomegalovirus-associated TCR beta chains were confirmed in vitro to be specific for cytomegalovirus antigens. A cluster of highly shared sequence variants was judged likely to represent a technical artifact of the sequencing pipeline. Sequencing depth was assumed to be roughly uniform across donors in the presence/absence analyses, though that assumption may not hold. A total of fewer than 200 TCR beta chains were listed by the study as associated with cytomegalovirus. Cytomegalovirus status was reported to be diagnosed by the classifier with high specificity and sensitivity in both the original and validation cohorts. At a false discovery rate of 0.05, a later analysis linked roughly 17,000 TCR beta sequences to specific HLA alleles. Across donors, most TCR sequences were observed very rarely, whereas some public TCRs were present in many individuals. The cohort was sequenced for TCR beta chains only, and without alpha or paired-chain data the features that could be detected were limited. Some IMGT-functional V segments, including TRBV6-2 and TRBV6-3, could not be distinguished by the 87-base-pair reads and were therefore excluded. In a later analysis, TCR association rates were found to vary across HLA loci, with the most associated TCRs seen for DRB1 alleles and the fewest for HLA-C alleles. In a later analysis, HLA-associated TCR beta chains were found to be more clonally expanded and to have lower generation probabilities than equally common non-associated chains. In a later genetic analysis, fewer N-insertions in productive TCRs were reported among donors in an Asian-associated ancestry cluster than the approximately 710-donor mean. In an earlier analysis of some 540 of the donors, most TCR beta V segments appeared in productive rearrangements about 90% or about 30% of the time, broadly matching IMGT annotations. Because some donors lacked HLA typing at each locus, the association tests relied only on the typed subset. When HLA alleles, especially DR and DQ, strongly co-occurred, attributing TCR associations to individual alleles was difficult.

V is shortened by 2 bases, J by 4 bases, and the region joining them spans 14 bases. For CDR1 and CDR2, the germline V gene (reference sequence) lists MNHEY and SMNVEV. From its cysteine to its phenylalanine, the CDR3 spans 15 amino acids. Just CDR3 DNA is preserved here, 45 bases in frame from base 1. The method was the immunoSEQ multiplex PCR assay. For the multiplex PCR, a mixture combining 60 forward primers for TCR Vbeta segments and 13 reverse primers for TCR Jbeta segments was used. Amplification of the CDR3 region of rearranged TCR beta genes was performed with a multiplex PCR assay on genomic DNA. The Illumina HiSeq System was used to sequence the amplified TCR beta libraries as 87-base-pair reads. The source study handled its data this way. A later analysis tallied 75 million to 95 million unique TCR beta chains across the 650 to 750 repertoires, and about 10 million of those chains were shared by two or more donors. To remove PCR and sequencing errors, raw reads were error-corrected and collapsed into unique sequences using a nearest-neighbor algorithm that merged closely related sequences. Alignment of CDR3 sequences to IMGT reference sequences was used to assign V, D and J gene segments. For a sequence to be retained, at least a six-nucleotide match to both a V gene segment and a J gene segment was required. A rearrangement was called productive if the CDR3 had no stop codons and remained in frame with V and J, and every other rearrangement was called non-productive. Following IMGT convention, CDR3 was defined as the stretch from the second conserved V-encoded cysteine up to the conserved J-encoded phenylalanine. In an earlier analysis of more than 550 of the donors, sequences lacking an unambiguous match to a single V gene segment were excluded. An earlier analysis of over 450 of the donors classified V segments as functional when productive rearrangements were above 56.7% and as segregating when the standard deviation between donors was above 5%. A statistical classification framework was built for diagnosing cytomegalovirus status from the catalog of TCR beta chain sequences. In a later analysis, TCR nucleotide sequences were compared against IMGT/GENE-DB human TR gene sequences so that V and J genes could be assigned. Using the TCRdist pipeline, a later analysis assigned CDR3 sequences along with most-parsimonious VDJ recombination scenarios. In a later analysis, each TCR beta chain was defined by its CDR3 amino acid sequence together with its V-gene family, and reads without a unique V-gene family were excluded. In a later analysis, nearly 600 highly shared, low-generation-probability nucleotide sequences were removed to address suspected cross-contamination and a sequencing artifact. In a later analysis, a clonal expansion index for each public chain was calculated from normalized within-repertoire ranks of inferred template counts. Generation probabilities in a later analysis came from a VDJ recombination model fitted to out-of-frame rearrangements, and those results were checked against IGoR. Hypergeometric tests were used in a later analysis to score TCR-TCR, TCR-HLA and TCR-CMV co-occurrence, with a repertoire-size bias correction applied to the TCR pairs. False discovery rates were estimated in a later analysis by permuting HLA or CMV assignments 20 times. In a later analysis, co-occurring TCRs were grouped with DBSCAN, and TCRdist sequence similarity was added when clustering was performed within HLA-allele-positive subsets. For co-occurrence clustering, repertoires with fewer than 30,000 or more than 120,000 public chains were excluded, along with roughly 5 repertoires with anomalous nucleotide sharing. TCRdb carries this immuneACCESS record with in-frame sequences only. Its versions omit some clonotypes, under half of them owing to an unresolved V gene in the studies checked, with the rest unexplained. V, J and clone size were drawn from that table, and D and trimming were deduced from the DNA. The sample contains some 190,000 clones, more than 65% of them found a single time. The top ten hold 2% to 2.5% of the sample.

About this clone: Its antigen remains undetermined. No much larger clonotype is one base removed from it; base qualities were not supplied.

The cohort was made up of about 670 healthy bone marrow donors. At the time of sampling, all cohort members were nominally healthy, though unrecorded immune exposures were likely present. The donor was CMV seropositive and belonged to the group of 250 to 300 seropositive cohort members. A peripheral blood sample was provided by each donor, and peripheral blood mononuclear cells were used for TCR beta sequencing. The Qiagen DNeasy Blood Extraction Kit was used to extract genomic DNA from the blood cell samples. The sequenced sample consisted of PBMCs. In this chain, TRBV27 is recombined with TRBJ1-2; tentative D gene TRBD1, with 6 bases matching. The source of this sequence is a woman in her thirties in good health and CMV-seropositive. The CDR3 region: CASSLRGTSLYGYTF. The nucleotides are TGTGCCAGCAGTTTAAGGGGGACCTCCCTCTATGGCTACACCTTC.